This T cell receptor (beta chain) was documented in a study of response to subunit inactivated influenza vaccine. The study's findings and limits: Researchers suggested that each seasonal influenza vaccination recruits few new T cells.

This CDR3 is 12 amino acids long. From germline, CDR1 is MNHEY and CDR2 SVGAGI. J lost 5 bases, V lost 7 bases, and 3 bases had no gene match. The sample holds many counts of this clonotype. What it binds is unknown. TCRdb itself ran the RT-PCR reads through MiXCR, one entry per CDR3 protein. The sample includes 560,000 or so distinct CDR3 sequences, under 9% seen only once; the top ten take 10% to 15%. This sequence originates from a man aged 50-75 years who received an inactivated influenza vaccine. This material consisted of PBMCs from blood, taken 23 to 25 months after vaccination. The chain is built from TRBV6-5 and TRBJ2-5, with 8 bases that match TRBD1. CDR3 bases: TGTGCCAGCACCGGACAGGGCGAGACCCAGTACTTC. Translation: CASTGQGETQYF.